A selection of T cell receptor beta chains follows, all from one sample in a study of blood T cell repertoires in COVID-19. Sequencing used immunoSEQ multiplex PCR; TCRdb keeps in-frame clones, though not all of them. The data show over 45,000 clones, around nine tenths seen once. The sequenced sample consisted of peripheral blood. These receptors all come from a woman aged 55-70 years with active COVID-19. CDR3s include the opening cysteine and the closing phenylalanine or tryptophan. A D gene is named only where the DNA matches it firmly. Rows give clone size only sometimes, using once, few, many, or a class for an expanded clone.

d_gene	v_gene	abundance	j_gene	CDR3aa	CDR3nt
.	TRBV4-2	.	TRBJ1-4	CASSPGGQNEKLFF	TGTGCCAGCAGCCCCGGCGGGCAAAATGAAAAACTGTTTTTT
.	TRBV6-5	.	TRBJ2-3	CASSLRGDTQYF	TGTGCCAGCAGCCTGAGGGGGGATACGCAGTATTTT
TRBD1	TRBV6-5	.	TRBJ1-3	CASSYSRGTGNTIYF	TGTGCCAGCAGTTACTCGCGGGGGACAGGGAACACCATATATTTT
.	TRBV19	.	TRBJ1-2	CASSPRGGYGYTF	TGTGCCAGTAGCCCGCGGGGAGGATATGGCTACACCTTC
TRBD1	TRBV2	.	TRBJ1-4	CASNRKGDSEKLFF	TGTGCCAGCAATCGAAAAGGGGACAGTGAAAAACTGTTTTTT
TRBD1	TRBV19	.	TRBJ1-4	CASNPGQGGEKLFF	TGTGCCAGTAATCCGGGACAGGGTGGCGAAAAACTGTTTTTT
.	TRBV5-1	.	TRBJ2-5	CASSLDLLKETQYF	TGCGCCAGCAGCTTGGATCTCCTAAAAGAGACCCAGTACTTC
.	TRBV15	.	TRBJ1-4	CATSRERQFEEKLFF	TGTGCCACCAGCAGAGAAAGACAGTTTGAGGAAAAACTGTTTTTT
.	TRBV6-1	.	TRBJ2-4	CASSAVEGPTTTKNIQYF	TGTGCCAGCAGTGCCGTCGAGGGCCCCACTACAACCAAAAACATTCAGTACTTC
.	TRBV27	.	TRBJ2-5	CASSFPTVWMASGTQYF	TGTGCCAGCAGTTTCCCTACGGTGTGGATGGCGAGCGGGACCCAGTACTTC
TRBD1	TRBV6-5	.	TRBJ1-4	CASTSPGQGREKLFF	TGTGCCAGCACCTCCCCGGGACAGGGGAGAGAAAAACTGTTTTTT
.	TRBV6-5	.	TRBJ1-5	CASITGDSNQPQHF	TGTGCCAGCATCACGGGGGATAGCAATCAGCCCCAGCATTTT
TRBD1	TRBV5-6	.	TRBJ1-5	CASSSLAGGGNQPQHF	TGTGCCAGCAGCTCCCTCGCAGGGGGCGGCAATCAGCCCCAGCATTTT
.	TRBV11-2	.	TRBJ2-3	CASTPSTDTQYF	TGTGCCAGCACCCCGTCCACAGATACGCAGTATTTT
TRBD1	TRBV6-6	.	TRBJ1-5	CASSYRGQGGNQPQHF	TGTGCCAGCAGTTACCGGGGACAGGGTGGAAATCAGCCCCAGCATTTT
TRBD1	TRBV6-2/TRBV6-3	few	TRBJ1-3	CASSQGQGHFVGNTIYF	TGTGCCAGCAGTCAAGGACAGGGCCACTTCGTTGGAAACACCATATATTTT
TRBD2	TRBV18	.	TRBJ2-5	CASSPGLAGETQYF	TGTGCCAGCTCACCAGGACTAGCAGGGGAGACCCAGTACTTC
.	TRBV2	once	TRBJ2-7	CASSVSYYEQYF	TGTGCCAGCAGTGTTAGTTACTACGAGCAGTACTTC
.	TRBV5-1	.	TRBJ2-7	CASSEGGGPSEQYF	TGCGCCAGCAGCGAAGGGGGGGGCCCTTCCGAGCAGTACTTC
TRBD2	TRBV3-1/TRBV3-2	once	TRBJ2-1	CASSPLAGGGNEQFF	TGTGCCAGCAGCCCACTAGCGGGGGGTGGCAATGAGCAGTTCTTC
.	TRBV5-1	.	TRBJ2-3	CASSLGGRLPGTDTQYF	TGCGCCAGCAGCTTGGGGGGGAGGCTGCCAGGCACAGATACGCAGTATTTT
TRBD2	TRBV5-1	.	TRBJ2-1	CASSLELAGGGNEQFF	TGCGCCAGCAGCTTGGAACTAGCGGGGGGAGGGAATGAGCAGTTCTTC
TRBD1	TRBV3-1/TRBV3-2	.	TRBJ1-2	CASSHDRAYGYTF	TGTGCCAGCAGCCACGACAGGGCCTATGGCTACACCTTC
TRBD1	TRBV6-5	.	TRBJ2-5	CASRGTGRLGETQYF	TGTGCCAGCCGAGGGACAGGTCGCCTGGGGGAGACCCAGTACTTC
.	TRBV14	.	TRBJ1-2	CASSHDSNYGYTF	TGTGCCAGCAGCCACGACAGTAACTATGGCTACACCTTC
TRBD1	TRBV3-1/TRBV3-2	.	TRBJ1-2	CASSPGTGYGYTF	TGTGCCAGCAGCCCGGGGACAGGTTATGGCTACACCTTC
.	TRBV28	once	TRBJ1-5	CASSLYWRRGSQPQHF	TGTGCCAGCAGTTTATATTGGCGAAGAGGGAGTCAGCCCCAGCATTTT
TRBD1	TRBV14	.	TRBJ1-1	CASSPMTGRLFGYTEAFF	TGTGCCAGCAGCCCCATGACAGGGAGACTGTTCGGGTACACTGAAGCTTTCTTT
TRBD1	TRBV19	.	TRBJ1-1	CASRGQGGTEAFF	TGTGCCAGTAGGGGACAGGGTGGAACTGAAGCTTTCTTT
TRBD1	TRBV7-9	.	TRBJ2-3	CASSIADRVLMYTQYF	TGTGCCAGCAGCATCGCCGACAGGGTCTTGATGTATACGCAGTATTTT
.	TRBV7-9	.	TRBJ1-2	CASSPGLYGYTF	TGTGCCAGCAGCCCGGGACTTTATGGCTACACCTTC
.	TRBV6-5	.	TRBJ2-1	CASSSDAPNEQFF	TGTGCCAGCAGTAGCGATGCCCCAAATGAGCAGTTCTTC
.	TRBV2	.	TRBJ2-2	CASRTEANTGELFF	TGTGCCAGCAGAACGGAGGCGAACACCGGGGAGCTGTTTTTT
TRBD1	TRBV9	.	TRBJ2-1	CASSPGTGSDEQFF	TGTGCCAGCAGCCCCGGGACAGGTAGCGATGAGCAGTTCTTC
TRBD1	TRBV9	.	TRBJ1-1	CASSVAEGAWTEAFF	TGTGCCAGCAGCGTAGCTGAGGGGGCTTGGACTGAAGCTTTCTTT
.	TRBV29-1	once	TRBJ1-2	CSVDRGGYGYTF	TGCAGCGTTGACAGGGGCGGCTATGGCTACACCTTC
TRBD2	TRBV4-2	medium-sized	TRBJ2-7	CASSQDWRGAPYEQYF	TGTGCCAGCAGCCAAGATTGGCGGGGGGCCCCCTACGAGCAGTACTTC
.	TRBV6-5	.	TRBJ2-7	CASSSGFGAYEQYF	TGTGCCAGCAGTTCGGGTTTCGGGGCCTACGAGCAGTACTTC
.	TRBV7-9	.	TRBJ1-6	CASSSSGGGNSPLHF	TGTGCCAGCAGTTCCTCTGGGGGGGGAAATTCACCCCTCCACTTT
.	TRBV6-2/TRBV6-3	.	TRBJ2-2	CASSYGGGTNTGELFF	TGTGCCAGCAGTTACGGCGGGGGCACGAACACCGGGGAGCTGTTTTTT
TRBD2	TRBV11-1	.	TRBJ2-7	CASSSTSGYYEQYF	TGTGCCAGCAGCTCGACTAGCGGCTACTACGAGCAGTACTTC
TRBD2	TRBV9	.	TRBJ2-5	CASSLSSGVGQETQYF	TGTGCCAGCAGCCTATCTAGCGGCGTGGGCCAAGAGACCCAGTACTTC
TRBD2	TRBV30	.	TRBJ2-5	CAWRLAGETQYF	TGTGCCTGGAGACTAGCGGGGGAGACCCAGTACTTC
.	TRBV21-1	.	TRBJ1-1	CASSKVPTGKNTEAFF	TGTGCCAGCAGCAAGGTCCCTACAGGAAAGAACACTGAAGCTTTCTTT
TRBD1	TRBV2	.	TRBJ1-2	CASTPRGRNYGYTF	TGTGCCAGCACCCCTAGGGGGCGCAACTATGGCTACACCTTC
.	TRBV4-1	.	TRBJ2-1	CASSQLAGSNEQFF	TGCGCCAGCAGCCAACTAGCAGGTTCGAATGAGCAGTTCTTC
.	TRBV7-2	.	TRBJ2-5	CASSPLSRETQYF	TGTGCCAGCAGCCCGTTGAGCCGCGAGACCCAGTACTTC
.	TRBV6-7	.	TRBJ2-5	CASSYFGSLETQYF	TGTGCCAGCAGTTACTTTGGGAGCCTTGAGACCCAGTACTTC